This T cell receptor beta chain was captured by sequencing in a study of human T cells and chemical hapten exposure. Findings and caveats of the study: TCRs above 1 in 1000 frequency stayed constant with DPC sensitization.

This clonotype was counted many times. The antigen is undetermined. Per germline, CDR1 DFQATT and CDR2 SNEGSKA (reference sequence). CDR3 length: 14 residues. The ends lost 6 bases at V and 6 bases at J; junction bases unmatched: 8. The time point denotes: healthy volunteer bleed at 6 weeks. The template was total RNA from unfractionated whole blood. The library attached unique molecular identifiers to individual cDNA molecules. TCRdb analysed the RACE reads with MiXCR anew, one entry per CDR3 protein. Found here are over 35,000 distinct CDR3 sequences, roughly 3.5% of them singletons; the top ten hold 5.6%.

The TCR comes from a human donor in good health. Some clones in this sample may be carry-over from other donors' samples. V is TRBV20-1 and J is TRBJ1-6; TRBD1 matches at 7 bases. The specimen was whole blood. In nucleotides, the CDR3 is TGCAGTGCCCGTCGACAGGGTGGTAATTCACCCCTCCACTTT. Its translation is CSARRQGGNSPLHF.